Described below is a single T cell receptor (beta chain) sequence and its context. Relative to the germline gene, one junction end is altered; a read error may explain this. Germline values: CDR1 MGHRA, CDR2 YSYEKL. The CDR3 loop spans 14 amino acids. This sample is part of a study of shared clonotypes between healthy human individuals. Samples underwent the assay at deep level. As processed by the authors: Junction-only immunoSEQ sequences carried no quality scores, so filtering differed. Method: immunoSEQ multiplex PCR; TCRdb's copy keeps in-frame clones and lacks some. The V and J calls and clone size are taken from that table; D and trimming were inferred from the DNA. The top ten hold about 0.39% of the sample, which has a few million clones, over 85% seen once. All of the donors resided in Nashville, Tennessee, and each was a Caucasian adult. A CD45RA-negative memory subset and a CD45RA+ naive subset were separated from the CD4+ cells.

The receptor comes from a man younger than 30 in good health. Some clones in this sample may be carry-over from other donors' samples. V is TRBV4-1 and J is TRBJ1-2; no clear D. Sequenced: naive CD4+ T cells from PBMCs. Subset described: CD45RA+ positively selected. The CDR3: CASSQPAPVYDYTF. In nucleotides, the CDR3 is TGCGCCAGCAGCCAGCCCGCGCCGGTCTATGACTACACCTTC.